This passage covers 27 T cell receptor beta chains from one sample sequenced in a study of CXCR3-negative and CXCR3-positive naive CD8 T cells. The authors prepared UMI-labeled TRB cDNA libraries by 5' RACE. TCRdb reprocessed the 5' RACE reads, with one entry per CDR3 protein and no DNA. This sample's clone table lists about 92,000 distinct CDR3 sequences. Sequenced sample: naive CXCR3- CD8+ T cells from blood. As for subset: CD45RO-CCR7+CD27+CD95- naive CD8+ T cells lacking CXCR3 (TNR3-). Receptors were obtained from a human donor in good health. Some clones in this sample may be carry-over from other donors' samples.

The CDR3 sequence is CASSLVSGAGELFF. The chain employs TRBV7-9 and TRBJ2-2; TCRdb names TRBD1, which stays unverified in the absence of DNA. This CDR3 region has 14 residues. Per germline, CDR1 SEHNR and CDR2 FQNEAQ (reference sequence). The whole variable domain, remainder taken from reference TRBV7-9 and TRBJ2-2, is DTGVSQNPRHKITKRGQNVTFRCDPISEHNRLYWYRQTLGQGPEFLTYFQNEAQLEKSRLLSDRFSAERPKGSFSTLEIQRTEQGDSAMYLCASSLVSGAGELFFGEGSRLTVL.

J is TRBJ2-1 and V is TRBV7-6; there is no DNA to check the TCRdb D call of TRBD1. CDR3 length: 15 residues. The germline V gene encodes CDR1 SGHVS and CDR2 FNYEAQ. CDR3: CASSSDRGSHNEQFF.

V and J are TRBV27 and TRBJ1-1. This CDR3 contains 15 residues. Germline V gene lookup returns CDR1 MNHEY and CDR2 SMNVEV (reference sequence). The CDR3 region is CASSIRQGGLPEAFF.

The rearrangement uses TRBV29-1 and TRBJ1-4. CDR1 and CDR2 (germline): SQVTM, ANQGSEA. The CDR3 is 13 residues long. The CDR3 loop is CSGAVGINEKLFF.

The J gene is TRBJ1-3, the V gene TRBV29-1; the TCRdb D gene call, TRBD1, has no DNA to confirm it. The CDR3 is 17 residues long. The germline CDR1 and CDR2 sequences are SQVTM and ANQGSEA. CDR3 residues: CSVEDPRTPGSGNTIYF.

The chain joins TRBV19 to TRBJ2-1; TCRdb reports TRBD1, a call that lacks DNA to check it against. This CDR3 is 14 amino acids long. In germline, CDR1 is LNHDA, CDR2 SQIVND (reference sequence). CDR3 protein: CASSGTGRGNEQFF.

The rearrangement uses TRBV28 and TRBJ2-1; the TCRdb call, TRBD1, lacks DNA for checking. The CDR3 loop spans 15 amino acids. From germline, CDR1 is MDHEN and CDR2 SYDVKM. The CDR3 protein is CASSAGVSSYNEQFF.

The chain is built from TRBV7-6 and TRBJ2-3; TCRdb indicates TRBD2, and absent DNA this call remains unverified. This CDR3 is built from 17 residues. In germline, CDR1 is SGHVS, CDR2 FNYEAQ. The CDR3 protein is CASSRHRTSGGTDTQYF.

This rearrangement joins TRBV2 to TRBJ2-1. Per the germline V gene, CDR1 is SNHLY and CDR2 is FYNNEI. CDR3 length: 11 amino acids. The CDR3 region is CASSVNNEQFF. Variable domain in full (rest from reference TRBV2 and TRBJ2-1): EPEVTQTPSHQVTQMGQEVILRCVPISNHLYFYWYRQILGQKVEFLVSFYNNEISEKSEIFDDQFSVERPDGSNFTLKIRSTKLEDSAMYFCASSVNNEQFFGPGTRLTVL.

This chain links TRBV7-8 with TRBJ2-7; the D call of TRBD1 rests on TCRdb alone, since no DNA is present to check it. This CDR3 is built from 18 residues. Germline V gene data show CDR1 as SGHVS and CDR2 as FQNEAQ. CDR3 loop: CASSLVPSAGGLTYEQYF.

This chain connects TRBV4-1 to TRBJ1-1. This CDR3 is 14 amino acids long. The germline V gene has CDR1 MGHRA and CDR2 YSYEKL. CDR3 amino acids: CASSQDPENTEAFF.

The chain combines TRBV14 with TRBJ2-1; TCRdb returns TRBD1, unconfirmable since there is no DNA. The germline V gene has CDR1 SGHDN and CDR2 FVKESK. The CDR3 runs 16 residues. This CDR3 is CASSQDLGQVNNEQFF.

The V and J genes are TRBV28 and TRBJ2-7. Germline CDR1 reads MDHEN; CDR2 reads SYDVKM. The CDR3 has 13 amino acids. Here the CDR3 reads CASSFQVSYEQYF.

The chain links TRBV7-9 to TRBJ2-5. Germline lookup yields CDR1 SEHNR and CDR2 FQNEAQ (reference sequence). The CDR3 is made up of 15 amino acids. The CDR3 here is CASTVLEQDQETQYF.

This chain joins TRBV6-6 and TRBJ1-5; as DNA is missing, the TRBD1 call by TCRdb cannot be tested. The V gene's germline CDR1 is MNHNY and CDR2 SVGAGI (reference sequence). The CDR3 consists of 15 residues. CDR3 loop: CASSYSNRENQPQHF.

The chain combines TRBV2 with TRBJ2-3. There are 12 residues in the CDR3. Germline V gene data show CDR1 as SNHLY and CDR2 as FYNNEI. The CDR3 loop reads CASSDGLDTQYF.

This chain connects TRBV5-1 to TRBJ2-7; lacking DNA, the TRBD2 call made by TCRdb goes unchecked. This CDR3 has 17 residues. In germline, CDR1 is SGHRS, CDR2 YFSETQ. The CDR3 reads CASSSEPLAGGTYEQYF.

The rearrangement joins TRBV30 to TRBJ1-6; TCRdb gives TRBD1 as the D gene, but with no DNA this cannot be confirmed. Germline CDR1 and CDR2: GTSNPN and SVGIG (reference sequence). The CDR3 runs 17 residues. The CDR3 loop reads CAWTPSTPWTENSPLHF.

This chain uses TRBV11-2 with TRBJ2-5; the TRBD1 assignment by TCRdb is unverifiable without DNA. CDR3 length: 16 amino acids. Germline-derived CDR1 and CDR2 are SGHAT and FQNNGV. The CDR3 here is CASRLVYGTPQETQYF.

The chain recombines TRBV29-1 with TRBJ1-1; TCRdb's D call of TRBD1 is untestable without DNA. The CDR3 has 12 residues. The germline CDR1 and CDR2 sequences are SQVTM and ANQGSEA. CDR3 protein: CSVGQGGTEAFF.

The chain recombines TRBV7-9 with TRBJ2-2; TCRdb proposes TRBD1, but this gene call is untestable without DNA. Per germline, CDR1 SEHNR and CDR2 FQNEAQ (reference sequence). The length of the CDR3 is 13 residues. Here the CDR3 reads CASSKTGTGELFF.

CDR3 sequence: CASSARTEPYNEQFF. The genes are TRBV7-9 and TRBJ2-1; TCRdb returns TRBD1, unconfirmable since there is no DNA. The CDR3 length is 15 residues. The germline V gene encodes CDR1 SEHNR and CDR2 FQNEAQ (reference sequence).

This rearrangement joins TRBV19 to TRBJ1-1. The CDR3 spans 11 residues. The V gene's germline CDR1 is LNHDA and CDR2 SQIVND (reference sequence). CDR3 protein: CASRKNTEAFF.

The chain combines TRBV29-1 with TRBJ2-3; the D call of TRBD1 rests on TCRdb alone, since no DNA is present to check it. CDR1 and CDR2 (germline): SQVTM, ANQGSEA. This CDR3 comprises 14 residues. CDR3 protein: CSVSRDNPADTQYF.

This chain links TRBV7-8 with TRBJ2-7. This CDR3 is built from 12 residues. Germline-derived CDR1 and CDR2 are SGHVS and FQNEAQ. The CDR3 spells CASSRSIDEQYF.

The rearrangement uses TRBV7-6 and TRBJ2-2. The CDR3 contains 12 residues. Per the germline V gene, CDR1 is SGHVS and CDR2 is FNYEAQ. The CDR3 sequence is CASSLKAGELFF.

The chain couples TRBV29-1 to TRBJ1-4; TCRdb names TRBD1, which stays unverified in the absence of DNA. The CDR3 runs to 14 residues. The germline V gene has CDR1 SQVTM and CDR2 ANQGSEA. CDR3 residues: CSVAQGNSNEKLFF.